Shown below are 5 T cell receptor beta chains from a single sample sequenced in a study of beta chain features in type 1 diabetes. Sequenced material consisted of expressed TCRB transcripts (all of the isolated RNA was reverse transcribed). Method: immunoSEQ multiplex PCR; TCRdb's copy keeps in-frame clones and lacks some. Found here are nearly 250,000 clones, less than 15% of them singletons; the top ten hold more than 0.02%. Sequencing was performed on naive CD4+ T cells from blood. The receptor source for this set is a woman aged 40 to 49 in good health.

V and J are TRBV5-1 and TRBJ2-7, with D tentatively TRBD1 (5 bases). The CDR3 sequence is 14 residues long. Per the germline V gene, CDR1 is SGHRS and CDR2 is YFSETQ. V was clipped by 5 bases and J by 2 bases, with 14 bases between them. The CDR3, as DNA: TGCGCCAGCAGTCCCTTAGGGGTCCCCTACGAGCAGTACTTC. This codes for CASSPLGVPYEQYF.

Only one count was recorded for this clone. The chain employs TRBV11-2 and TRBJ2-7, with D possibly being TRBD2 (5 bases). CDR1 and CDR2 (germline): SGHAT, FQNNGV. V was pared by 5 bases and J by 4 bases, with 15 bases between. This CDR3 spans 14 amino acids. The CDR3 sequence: CASSGSGVGYEQYF. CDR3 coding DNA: TGTGCCAGCAGCGGGAGTGGGGTGGGGTACGAGCAGTACTTC.

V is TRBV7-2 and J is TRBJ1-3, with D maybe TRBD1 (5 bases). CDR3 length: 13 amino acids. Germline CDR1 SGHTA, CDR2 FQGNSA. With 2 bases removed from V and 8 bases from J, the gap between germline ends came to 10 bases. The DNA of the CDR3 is TGTGCCAGCAGCTTAAAAGGGGCAGACACCATATATTTT. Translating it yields CASSLKGADTIYF. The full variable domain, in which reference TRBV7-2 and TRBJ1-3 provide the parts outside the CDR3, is GAGVSQSPSNKVTEKGKDVELRCDPISGHTALYWYRQSLGQGLEFLIYFQGNSAPDKSGLPSDRFSAERTGGSVSTLTIQRTQQEDSAVYLCASSLKGADTIYFGEGSWLTVV.

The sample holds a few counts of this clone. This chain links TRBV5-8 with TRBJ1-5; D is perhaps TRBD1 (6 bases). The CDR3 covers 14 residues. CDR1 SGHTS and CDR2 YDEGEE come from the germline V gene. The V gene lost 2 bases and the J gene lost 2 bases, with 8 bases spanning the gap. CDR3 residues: CASSFRGGNQPQHF. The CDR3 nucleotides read TGTGCCAGCAGCTTCAGGGGTGGCAATCAGCCCCAGCATTTT.

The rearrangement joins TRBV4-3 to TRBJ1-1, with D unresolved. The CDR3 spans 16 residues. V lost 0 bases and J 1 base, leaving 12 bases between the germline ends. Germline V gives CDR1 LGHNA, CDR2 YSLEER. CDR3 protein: CASSQEEGRTNTEAFF. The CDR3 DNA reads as TGCGCCAGCAGCCAAGAGGAGGGCAGGACGAACACTGAAGCTTTCTTT.